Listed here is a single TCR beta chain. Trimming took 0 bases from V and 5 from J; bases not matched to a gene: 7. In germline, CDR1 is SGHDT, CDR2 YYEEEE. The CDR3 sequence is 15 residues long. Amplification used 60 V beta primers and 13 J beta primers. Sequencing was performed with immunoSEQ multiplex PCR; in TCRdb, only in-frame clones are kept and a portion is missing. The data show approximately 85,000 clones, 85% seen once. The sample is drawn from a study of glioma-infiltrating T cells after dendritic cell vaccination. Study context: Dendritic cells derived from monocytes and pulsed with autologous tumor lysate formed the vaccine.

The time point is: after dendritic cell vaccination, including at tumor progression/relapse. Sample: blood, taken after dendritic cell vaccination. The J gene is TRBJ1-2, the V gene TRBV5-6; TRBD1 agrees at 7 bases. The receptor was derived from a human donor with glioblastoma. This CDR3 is CASSLATGVWYGYTF. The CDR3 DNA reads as TGTGCCAGCAGCTTGGCCACAGGGGTCTGGTATGGCTACACCTTC.